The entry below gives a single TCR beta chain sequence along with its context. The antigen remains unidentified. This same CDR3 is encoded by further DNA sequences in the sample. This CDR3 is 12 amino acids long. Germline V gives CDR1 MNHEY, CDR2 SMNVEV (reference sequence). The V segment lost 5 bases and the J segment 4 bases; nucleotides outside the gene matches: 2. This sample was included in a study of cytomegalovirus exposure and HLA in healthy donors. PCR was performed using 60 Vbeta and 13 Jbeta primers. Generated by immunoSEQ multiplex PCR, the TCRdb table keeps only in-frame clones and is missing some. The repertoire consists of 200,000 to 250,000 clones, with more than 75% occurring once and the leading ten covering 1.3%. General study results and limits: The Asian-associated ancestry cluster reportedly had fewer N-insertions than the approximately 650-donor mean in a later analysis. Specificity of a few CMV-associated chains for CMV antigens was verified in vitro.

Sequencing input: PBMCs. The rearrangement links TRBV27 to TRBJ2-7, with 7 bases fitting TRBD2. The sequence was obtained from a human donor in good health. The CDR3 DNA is TGTGCCAGCAGTCCCGGGGGGTACGAGCAGTACTTC. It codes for CASSPGGYEQYF.